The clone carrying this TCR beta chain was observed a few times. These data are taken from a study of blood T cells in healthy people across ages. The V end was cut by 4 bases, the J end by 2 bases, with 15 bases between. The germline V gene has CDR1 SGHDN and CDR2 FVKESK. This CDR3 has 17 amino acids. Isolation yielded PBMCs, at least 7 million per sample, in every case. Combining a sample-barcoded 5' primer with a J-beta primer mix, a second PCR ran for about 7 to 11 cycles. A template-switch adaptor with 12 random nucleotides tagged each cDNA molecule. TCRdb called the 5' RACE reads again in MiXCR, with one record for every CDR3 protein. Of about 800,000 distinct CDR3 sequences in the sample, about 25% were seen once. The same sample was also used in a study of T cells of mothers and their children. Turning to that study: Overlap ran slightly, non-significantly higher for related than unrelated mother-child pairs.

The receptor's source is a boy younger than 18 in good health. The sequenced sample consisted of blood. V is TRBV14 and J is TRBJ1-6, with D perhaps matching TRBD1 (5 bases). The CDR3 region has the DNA TGTGCCAGCAGCCCCTGGGGGGGAAACGCCTATAATTCACCCCTCCACTTT. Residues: CASSPWGGNAYNSPLHF. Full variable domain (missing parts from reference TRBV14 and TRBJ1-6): EAGVTQFPSHSVIEKGQTVTLRCDPISGHDNLYWYRRVMGKEIKFLLHFVKESKQDESGMPNNRFLAERTGGTYSTLKVQPAELEDSGVYFCASSPWGGNAYNSPLHFGNGTRLTVT.